Sequencing of this T cell receptor (beta chain) was carried out in a study of shared clonotypes between healthy human individuals. Germline loops: CDR1 SGHRS, CDR2 YFSETQ. Trimming removed 4 bases from V and 7 bases from J; junction bases left unmatched: 7. The CDR3 is 15 residues long. Tens of thousands of T cell genomes, or approximately 0.2 ug DNA, went into the sorted-subset replicate PCRs. Produced via immunoSEQ multiplex PCR; TCRdb's table is partial and in-frame only. This repertoire shows a few hundred thousand clones, around 86% found once; its top ten account for roughly 16%. Sequenced material: memory CD8+ T cells sorted from blood. Regarding subset: CD45RO+ cells pooled with CCR7-negative TemRA cells. V usage is TRBV5-1 and J usage is TRBJ2-1; 11 bases agree with TRBD2. The clonotype comes from a man aged 18 to 30 in good health. The CDR3 sequence: CASSPLAGEGNEQFF. The CDR3 DNA sequence: TGCGCCAGCAGCCCACTAGCGGGAGAGGGGAATGAGCAGTTCTTC.